The 30 T cell receptor beta chains below come from one sample, sequenced in a study of vaccination effects on CD4 cells after COVID-19. These receptors have no identified antigens. Generated by immunoSEQ multiplex PCR, the TCRdb table keeps only in-frame clones and is missing some. The data show tens of thousands of clones, with roughly 70% seen just once and 20% to 25% held by the top ten. ViraFEST assay sequencing came after antigen-specific CD4+ T cells were expanded with viral peptide pools. Upon completion of approximately ten days in culture, CD4+ T cells were isolated. Vaccinees lacked prior SARS-CoV-2 infection and tested negative for nucleocapsid antibodies. The material was CD4+ T cells from PBMCs cultured with SARS-CoV-2 spike peptides, obtained before COVID-19 vaccination. All receptors derive from a human donor who received a COVID-19 vaccine.

This clone was counted a few times. The chain employs TRBV12-3 or TRBV12-4 and TRBJ1-3; tentative D call: TRBD1 (5 bases). The CDR3 totals 12 residues. The V end lost 6 bases, the J end lost 2 bases, and 5 bases lay between the germline ends. The CDR3 region is CASRGPGNTIYF. In nucleotides, the CDR3 is TGTGCCAGCAGGGGGCCTGGAAACACCATATATTTT.

This sequence joins TRBV5-4 and TRBJ1-1, with 9 bases identical to TRBD1. Germline V gene sequence: CDR1 SGHNT, CDR2 YYREEE (reference sequence). CDR3 size: 15 residues. Germline trimming cut 4 bases from V and 5 bases from J; bases unmatched to any gene: 9. The chain's CDR3 is CASSTPTGGRTEAFF. CDR3 in DNA: TGTGCCAGCAGCACTCCGACAGGGGGTAGGACTGAAGCTTTCTTT. The variable domain in full, completed from reference TRBV5-4 and TRBJ1-1, reads ETGVTQSPTHLIKTRGQQVTLRCSSQSGHNTVSWYQQALGQGPQFIFQYYREEENGRGNFPPRFSGLQFPNYSSELNVNALELDDSALYLCASSTPTGGRTEAFFGQGTRLTVV.

The chain links TRBV5-1 to TRBJ1-2, with D perhaps matching TRBD1 (6 bases). The CDR3 consists of 17 residues. The germline CDR1 and CDR2 sequences are SGHRS and YFSETQ. V was pared by 2 bases and J by 0 bases, with 17 bases between. CDR3 sequence reads: CASSFQGRTASNYGYTF. The CDR3 DNA is TGCGCCAGCAGCTTTCAAGGGAGGACAGCTTCTAACTATGGCTACACCTTC.

This rearrangement joins TRBV18 to TRBJ2-7; D is possibly TRBD2 (6 bases). CDR3 length: 12 residues. V was pared by 0 bases and J by 8 bases, with 8 bases between. CDR1 and CDR2 (germline): KGHSH, LQKENI. The CDR3 loop is CASSPPGTQQYF. CDR3 nucleotide sequence: TGTGCCAGCTCACCACCAGGGACTCAGCAGTACTTC.

The rearrangement joins TRBV3-1 (or the pseudogene TRBV3-2) to TRBJ2-2, with D uncertain. Looked up from germline, CDR1 is LGHDT and CDR2 is YNNKEL (reference sequence). The CDR3 loop spans 14 amino acids. Deletions cut 4 bases from V and 4 bases from J, with 10 bases between. The CDR3, as DNA: TGTGCCAGCAGCCCCCCAGACGGCACCGGGGAGCTGTTTTTT. Translated, it gives CASSPPDGTGELFF.

Here the CDR3 reads CASSYALARYNEQFF. As DNA, the CDR3 is TGTGCCAGCAGTTACGCGCTAGCGCGCTACAATGAGCAGTTCTTC. The chain combines TRBV6-5 with TRBJ2-1; perhaps TRBD2 as D (6 bases). Trimming pared 2 bases from V and 3 bases from J, leaving 11 bases between. Germline V lookup: CDR1 MNHEY, CDR2 SVGAGI. This CDR3 spans 15 amino acids.

V usage is TRBV29-1 and J usage is TRBJ2-7; perhaps D is TRBD1 or TRBD2 (6 bases each). This CDR3 has 14 amino acids. The germline V and J ends were trimmed by 4 bases and 3 bases, with 16 bases remaining between them. The germline gives CDR1 SQVTM, CDR2 ANQGSEA. CDR3 DNA sequence: TGCAGCGTTGTGAAACAGGGAGGCCGCTACGAGCAGTACTTC. Translating it yields CSVVKQGGRYEQYF.

CDR3 region: CASSKGQGSTDTQYF. CDR3 in DNA: TGTGCCAGCAGCAAGGGACAGGGCTCCACAGATACGCAGTATTTT. This sequence joins TRBV11-3 and TRBJ2-3, with 9 bases lining up with TRBD1. CDR1 and CDR2 (germline): SGHNT, YENEEA. V shed 5 bases and J 2 bases; nucleotides not matched to a gene: 5. The CDR3 has 15 residues.

The chain employs TRBV6-2 or TRBV6-3 and TRBJ2-1, with unresolved D. Germline V lookup: CDR1 MNHEY, CDR2 SVGEGT. The V end was cut by 5 bases, the J end by 3 bases, with 11 bases between. This CDR3 comprises 14 residues. CDR3 sequence: CASSPLYVYNEQFF. The DNA of the CDR3 is TGTGCCAGCAGTCCCCTATATGTCTACAATGAGCAGTTCTTC.

This clone showed up just a few times. The chain links TRBV20-1 to TRBJ2-5; D ambiguous. The CDR3 has 11 amino acids. Germline CDR1 DFQATT, CDR2 SNEGSKA (reference sequence). The CDR3 sequence: CSAAGQETQYF. The DNA of the CDR3 is TGCAGCGCTGCCGGACAAGAGACCCAGTACTTC.

The V call is TRBV27, the J call TRBJ2-1; perhaps TRBD2 as D (5 bases). Trimming removed 3 bases from V and 5 bases from J, with 14 bases in between. This CDR3 has 15 residues. Per the germline V gene, CDR1 is MNHEY and CDR2 is SMNVEV (reference sequence). The DNA of the CDR3 is TGTGCCAGCAGTTTTTGGGCTAGCCCAAACAATGAGCAGTTCTTC. This encodes CASSFWASPNNEQFF.

There are a few counts of this clone. The rearrangement joins TRBV29-1 to TRBJ1-2, with D possibly TRBD1 on 5 matching bases. V was cut by 6 bases and J by 4 bases, with 12 bases left in between. Germline CDR1 and CDR2: SQVTM and ANQGSEA. This CDR3 comprises 12 residues. Here the CDR3 DNA reads TGCAGCGTAGGGACGGTGGGCTATGGCTACACCTTC. Its protein product is CSVGTVGYGYTF.

The gene calls are TRBV7-2 and TRBJ2-7, with D possibly being TRBD1 (6 bases). V lost 0 bases and J 4 bases, leaving 10 bases between the germline ends. This CDR3 region has 14 residues. Germline CDR1 and CDR2: SGHTA and FQGNSA. In DNA form, the CDR3 reads TGTGCCAGCAGCTTAGCGGTGGGGACATACGAGCAGTACTTC. Protein sequence: CASSLAVGTYEQYF. Full variable domain (outside the CDR3, taken from reference TRBV7-2 and TRBJ2-7): GAGVSQSPSNKVTEKGKDVELRCDPISGHTALYWYRQSLGQGLEFLIYFQGNSAPDKSGLPSDRFSAERTGGSVSTLTIQRTQQEDSAVYLCASSLAVGTYEQYFGPGTRLTVT.

The genes are TRBV7-9 and TRBJ1-5, with D unresolved. CDR3 size: 13 residues. With 2 bases removed from V and 5 bases from J, the gap between germline ends came to 7 bases. Germline loops: CDR1 SEHNR, CDR2 FQNEAQ (reference sequence). The CDR3 loop is CASSLQNYQPQHF. In DNA, the CDR3 is TGTGCCAGCAGCTTACAGAATTATCAGCCCCAGCATTTT.

In this sample, this clone turned up a few times. V and J are TRBV7-9 and TRBJ1-2; tentatively, D is TRBD1 (6 bases). CDR1 and CDR2 from the germline V gene are SEHNR and FQNEAQ (reference sequence). The V gene lost 4 bases and the J gene lost 3 bases, with 12 bases spanning the gap. This CDR3 has 14 residues. The CDR3 region is CASSWGTIDYGYTF. For the CDR3, the DNA is TGTGCCAGCAGCTGGGGGACAATTGACTATGGCTACACCTTC. The full variable domain, in which reference TRBV7-9 and TRBJ1-2 provide the parts outside the CDR3, is DTGVSQNPRHKITKRGQNVTFRCDPISEHNRLYWYRQTLGQGPEFLTYFQNEAQLEKSRLLSDRFSAERPKGSFSTLEIQRTEQGDSAMYLCASSWGTIDYGYTFGSGTRLTVV.

Only one count was recorded for this clone. V is TRBV5-4 and J is TRBJ1-1, with D maybe TRBD1 (6 bases). CDR3 size: 15 residues. V shed 3 bases and J shed 1 base, with 13 bases lying between them. Germline-derived CDR1 and CDR2 are SGHNT and YYREEE (reference sequence). The CDR3 sequence: CASSSGRGGNTEAFF. The CDR3 bases are TGTGCCAGCAGCTCGGGTCGAGGGGGGAACACTGAAGCTTTCTTT. The full variable domain, rest sourced from reference TRBV5-4 and TRBJ1-1, is ETGVTQSPTHLIKTRGQQVTLRCSSQSGHNTVSWYQQALGQGPQFIFQYYREEENGRGNFPPRFSGLQFPNYSSELNVNALELDDSALYLCASSSGRGGNTEAFFGQGTRLTVV.

This clone was counted between two and nine times. The V and J genes are TRBV6-2 or TRBV6-3 and TRBJ2-3; TRBD2 is a possible D gene (5 bases). Between the trimmed V and J ends, which lost 6 bases and 4 bases, there was a span of 17 bases. The germline V gene has CDR1 MNHEY and CDR2 SVGEGT. The CDR3 extends over 15 amino acids. CDR3 loop: CASSRRLGGADTQYF. The CDR3 nucleotides are TGTGCCAGCAGCCGTCGACTCGGAGGAGCAGATACGCAGTATTTT.

The rearrangement joins TRBV6-5 to TRBJ1-2; D perhaps matches TRBD1 (5 bases). This CDR3 is built from 14 residues. Germline CDR1 is MNHEY and CDR2 is SVGAGI. The ends were cut back, 6 bases at V and 4 bases at J, with 15 bases in the middle. The CDR3 DNA sequence: TGTGCCAGCAGCCCGGCCGACAGCACCTATGGCTACACCTTC. As protein: CASSPADSTYGYTF.

In DNA form, the CDR3 reads TGTGCCAGCAGCCAAGCGGGAAGGAGCACTGAAGCTTTCTTT. Translated: CASSQAGRSTEAFF. This chain uses TRBV3-1 (or the pseudogene TRBV3-2) with TRBJ1-1; D uncertain. This CDR3 is built from 14 residues. Trimming removed 1 base from V and 4 bases from J, with 10 bases in between. The germline V gene encodes CDR1 LGHDT and CDR2 YNNKEL (reference sequence).

The V gene is TRBV29-1, the J gene TRBJ2-1; 8 bases align to TRBD2. Germline CDR1 reads SQVTM; CDR2 reads ANQGSEA. V dropped 5 bases and J dropped 9; count of bases not matched to a gene: 6. The CDR3 totals 12 residues. CDR3 in DNA: TGCAGCGTTCGGGAGGGGCACGGTGAGCAGTTCTTC. Translating gives CSVREGHGEQFF.

The chain employs TRBV5-1 and TRBJ2-7, with D possibly being TRBD1 (5 bases). The length of the CDR3 is 14 residues. The V gene lost 0 bases and the J gene lost 5 bases, with 12 bases spanning the gap. In germline, CDR1 is SGHRS, CDR2 YFSETQ. For the CDR3, the DNA is TGCGCCAGCAGCTTGGAACAGGCGGTGAACGAGCAGTACTTC. Amino acids: CASSLEQAVNEQYF.

The chain joins TRBV7-9 to TRBJ2-5; a possible D gene is TRBD2 (6 bases). The V and J ends lost 5 bases and 4 bases respectively, with 11 bases between them. CDR1 SEHNR and CDR2 FQNEAQ come from the germline V gene (reference sequence). The CDR3 is 13 residues long. This CDR3 is CASSRELAETQYF. CDR3 nucleotides: TGTGCCAGCAGCAGGGAACTAGCAGAGACCCAGTACTTC.

The V call is TRBV28, the J call TRBJ2-3, with a tentative D call TRBD2 (5 bases). The V end was cut by 3 bases, the J end by 2 bases, with 9 bases between. Germline CDR1 and CDR2: MDHEN and SYDVKM. CDR3 size: 14 residues. The CDR3 region is CASSFRRATDTQYF. DNA of the CDR3: TGTGCCAGCAGTTTTAGGCGGGCCACAGATACGCAGTATTTT. Using reference TRBV28 and TRBJ2-3 for the parts outside the CDR3, the full variable domain is DVKVTQSSRYLVKRTGEKVFLECVQDMDHENMFWYRQDPGLGLRLIYFSYDVKMKEKGDIPEGYSVSREKKERFSLILESASTNQTSMYLCASSFRRATDTQYFGPGTRLTVL.

The chain is built from TRBV6-5 and TRBJ1-1; 8 bases are a match to TRBD1. CDR3 length equals 15 residues. With 0 bases clipped from V and 3 bases from J, the junction kept 3 bases outside the gene matches. Germline values: CDR1 MNHEY, CDR2 SVGAGI. The DNA for the CDR3 is TGTGCCAGCAGTTACTCCTACAGGGGGGACACTGAAGCTTTCTTT. As protein: CASSYSYRGDTEAFF.

The chain carries TRBV7-8 and TRBJ2-7, with 11 bases identical to TRBD2. The germline V gene encodes CDR1 SGHVS and CDR2 FQNEAQ. With V trimmed by 5 bases and J by 5 bases, 14 bases remained unmatched. The CDR3 runs to 17 residues. The CDR3 coding sequence is TGTGCCAGCAGCCCCCGACTAGCGGGATGGGTCGTGCACGAGCAGTACTTC. Residues: CASSPRLAGWVVHEQYF.

The chain recombines TRBV7-9 with TRBJ1-2; D perhaps matches TRBD1 (5 bases). This CDR3 is 13 amino acids long. V lost 5 bases, J lost 8 bases, and 15 bases lay in between. Germline V gives CDR1 SEHNR, CDR2 FQNEAQ (reference sequence). The DNA of the CDR3 is TGTGCCAGCAGCCAAGGGACCCGGGGAGGCTACACCTTC. Translated, it gives CASSQGTRGGYTF.

This chain uses TRBV5-1 with TRBJ2-3, with D perhaps TRBD1 or TRBD2 (5 bases each). The CDR3 is made up of 19 amino acids. V lost 0 bases and J 0 bases, leaving 20 bases between the germline ends. CDR1 and CDR2 from the germline V gene are SGHRS and YFSETQ. CDR3 sequence: CASSLANRGVAPSTDTQYF. The CDR3 DNA sequence: TGCGCCAGCAGCTTGGCCAATAGAGGGGTGGCCCCTAGCACAGATACGCAGTATTTT.

This sequence joins TRBV9 and TRBJ1-3; no definite D call. Germline-derived CDR1 and CDR2 are SGDLS and YYNGEE. V lost 4 bases to trimming and J lost 4 bases, with 18 bases between them. The CDR3 consists of 16 residues. The CDR3 spells CASSLLGEIKGNTIYF. The CDR3 nucleotides read TGTGCCAGCAGCCTTCTCGGAGAGATTAAGGGAAACACCATATATTTT.

The chain carries TRBV6-6 and TRBJ2-1; 9 bases line up with TRBD2. CDR3 length: 16 residues. Trimming took 0 bases from V and 3 from J; bases not matched to a gene: 3. The germline V gene has CDR1 MNHNY and CDR2 SVGAGI (reference sequence). The CDR3 is CASSYSAGGFYNEQFF. CDR3 DNA: TGTGCCAGCAGTTACTCTGCGGGGGGGTTCTACAATGAGCAGTTCTTC.

J is TRBJ2-7 and V is TRBV7-9, with TRBD2 matching over 12 bases. CDR3 length: 15 amino acids. In germline, CDR1 is SEHNR, CDR2 FQNEAQ (reference sequence). Trimming cost V 3 bases and J 3 bases; bases outside gene matches: 3. The chain's CDR3 is CASSLLTSGGYEQYF. The CDR3 DNA is TGTGCCAGCAGCTTGTTGACTAGCGGGGGCTACGAGCAGTACTTC. Full variable domain (missing parts from reference TRBV7-9 and TRBJ2-7): DTGVSQNPRHKITKRGQNVTFRCDPISEHNRLYWYRQTLGQGPEFLTYFQNEAQLEKSRLLSDRFSAERPKGSFSTLEIQRTEQGDSAMYLCASSLLTSGGYEQYFGPGTRLTVT.